Each of the 7 T cell receptor beta chains below was sequenced from the same sample in a study of siplizumab effects on memory and regulatory T cells. Generated by immunoSEQ multiplex PCR, the TCRdb table keeps only in-frame clones and is missing some. The sample shows 100,000 or so clones, 85% to 95% of them seen only once. Sequencing was done on a sample of Tregs sorted from blood. The receptor source for this set is a human donor in good health.

The chain links TRBV5-5 to TRBJ1-1; D is undetermined. The CDR3 totals 14 residues. The germline V gene encodes CDR1 SGHKS and CDR2 YYEKEE (reference sequence). V lost 4 bases, J lost 1 base, and 11 bases lay in between. The CDR3 protein is CASSPFPENTEAFF. The CDR3 nucleotides read TGTGCCAGCAGCCCTTTCCCCGAGAACACTGAAGCTTTCTTT.

The chain recombines TRBV19 with TRBJ1-2; 12 nucleotides match TRBD1. Germline CDR1 is LNHDA and CDR2 is SQIVND (reference sequence). CDR3 length: 16 residues. With V trimmed by 8 bases and J by 4 bases, 11 bases remained unmatched. The DNA for the CDR3 is TGTGCCAGTCGAACAAGGGACAGGGGGCCGTCCTATGGCTACACCTTC. Residues: CASRTRDRGPSYGYTF.

A few counts support this clone. The chain is built from TRBV5-5 and TRBJ2-2, with D perhaps TRBD1 (6 bases). Germline values: CDR1 SGHKS, CDR2 YYEKEE (reference sequence). The CDR3 contains 13 residues. V lost 6 bases, J lost 7 bases, and 13 bases lay in between. The DNA for the CDR3 is TGTGCCAGCACCCTCAGGGGTGGCGGGGAGCTGTTTTTT. Translating it yields CASTLRGGGELFF.

The rearrangement joins TRBV10-2 to TRBJ2-3; D uncertain. Trimming stripped 8 bases from V and 0 bases from J, with 6 bases between. CDR1 is WSHSY and CDR2 is SAAADI in the germline V gene. The CDR3 consists of 12 residues. The CDR3 reads CASAPSTDTQYF. The CDR3 DNA reads TGCGCCAGCGCCCCTAGCACAGATACGCAGTATTTT.

The rearrangement joins TRBV2 to TRBJ1-1; perhaps TRBD1 as D (5 bases). Trimming stripped 7 bases from V and 1 base from J, with 10 bases between. The CDR3 length is 13 residues. The V gene's germline CDR1 is SNHLY and CDR2 FYNNEI. The CDR3 sequence: CASKGVRNTEAFF. The CDR3 nucleotides read TGTGCCAGCAAAGGGGTCAGGAACACTGAAGCTTTCTTT.

The gene calls are TRBV7-2 and TRBJ2-1; 8 bases align to TRBD2. From germline, CDR1 is SGHTA and CDR2 FQGNSA. The CDR3 spans 14 residues. Trimming removed 2 bases from V and 12 bases from J; junction bases left unmatched: 9. CDR3: CASSLYGRAVGQFF. DNA for the CDR3: TGTGCCAGCAGCTTATACGGGAGGGCGGTGGGGCAGTTCTTC.

J is TRBJ2-2 and V is TRBV5-4, with no clear D. This CDR3 comprises 14 residues. From germline, CDR1 is SGHNT and CDR2 YYREEE (reference sequence). V lost 0 bases and J 6 bases, leaving 9 bases between the germline ends. The CDR3 sequence is CASSLEITSGELFF. The CDR3 DNA reads as TGTGCCAGCAGCTTGGAAATCACGTCCGGGGAGCTGTTTTTT.